This paragraph covers one T cell receptor (beta chain) sequence. Antigen: not known. V lost 4 bases to trimming and J lost 3 bases, with 13 bases between them. The CDR3 has 14 amino acids. Germline CDR1 and CDR2: SGHVS and FQNEAQ. These data are taken from a study of T cell repertoires in cytomegalovirus infection. Whole-study results and caveats: The study found HLA-C-restricted CMV-specific TCR beta clonotypes dominating the ex vivo response.

TCRdb reprocessed the reads with MiXCR, giving one entry per CDR3 protein. The sample contains 510,000 or so distinct CDR3 sequences, about 30% of which appear only once. The V gene is TRBV7-8, the J gene TRBJ2-7; TRBD2 might be the D (6 bases). The source material was PBMCs. This clonotype was obtained from a human donor in good health (CMV status not recorded). Some clones in this sample may be carry-over from other donors' samples. This CDR3 reads CASSWVAASYEQYF. CDR3 in DNA: TGTGCCAGCAGCTGGGTAGCGGCAAGCTACGAGCAGTACTTC.